This TCR beta chain was obtained from a study of T cells after posttransplantation cyclophosphamide. TCRdb's copy holds only in-frame clones and misses some; the assay was immunoSEQ multiplex PCR. The table shows roughly 8,300 clones, with approximately 80% occurring only once. This clone was counted a few times. The germline V and J ends were trimmed by 6 bases and 4 bases, with 7 bases remaining between them. The CDR3 totals 12 residues. CDR1 LNHDA and CDR2 SQIVND come from the germline V gene (reference sequence). Busulfan-fludarabine conditioning, marrow transplant, and cyclophosphamide on days +3 and +4 were administered.

This specimen consisted of CD4+ T cells sorted from blood, obtained 1,000 to 1,200 days after allogeneic stem cell transplant with posttransplant cyclophosphamide. This clonotype originated in a female patient aged 40 to 50 who received an allogeneic stem cell transplant from a related donor, was CMV-positive, and had no GVHD. Some T cells may originate from the graft donor. The rearrangement joins TRBV19 to TRBJ1-5; D call uncertain. CDR3 amino acids: CASRLPNQPQHF. The DNA of the CDR3 is TGTGCCAGTAGACTCCCGAATCAGCCCCAGCATTTT.